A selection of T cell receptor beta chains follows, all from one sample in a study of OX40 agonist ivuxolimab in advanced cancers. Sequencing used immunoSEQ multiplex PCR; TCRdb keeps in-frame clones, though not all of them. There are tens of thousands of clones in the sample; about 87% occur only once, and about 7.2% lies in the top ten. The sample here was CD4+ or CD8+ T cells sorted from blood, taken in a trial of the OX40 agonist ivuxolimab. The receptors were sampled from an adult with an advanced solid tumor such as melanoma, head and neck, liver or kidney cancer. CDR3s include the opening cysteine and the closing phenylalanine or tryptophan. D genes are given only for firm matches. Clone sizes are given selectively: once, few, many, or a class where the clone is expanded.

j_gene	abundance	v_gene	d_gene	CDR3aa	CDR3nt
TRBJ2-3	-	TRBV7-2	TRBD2	CASSLTSGRADTQYF	TGTGCCAGCAGCTTGACCAGCGGGAGAGCAGATACGCAGTATTTT
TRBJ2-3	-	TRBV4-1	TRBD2	CASNPQRDLLGDTQYF	TGCGCCAGCAACCCTCAGCGGGACCTTCTTGGAGATACGCAGTATTTT
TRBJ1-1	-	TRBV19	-	CASSDQAGYLGPEAFF	TGTGCCAGTAGTGACCAGGCGGGGTACCTGGGACCTGAAGCTTTCTTT
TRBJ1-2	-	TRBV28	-	CASANYGYTF	TGTGCCAGCGCTAACTATGGCTACACCTTC
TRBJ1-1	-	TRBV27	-	CASRIPGREAFF	TGTGCCAGCAGGATACCGGGACGGGAAGCTTTCTTT
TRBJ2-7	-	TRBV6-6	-	CASIGTPSSYEQYF	TGTGCCAGCATTGGGACTCCCAGCTCCTACGAGCAGTACTTC
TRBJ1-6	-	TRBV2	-	CASLRVPYNSPLHF	TGTGCCAGCTTAAGGGTACCCTATAATTCACCCCTCCACTTT
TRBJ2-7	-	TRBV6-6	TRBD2	CASSLLTSGRREQYF	TGTGCCAGCAGCCTCCTGACTAGCGGGAGAAGAGAGCAGTACTTC
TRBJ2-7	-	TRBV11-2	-	CASSKQGYEQYF	TGTGCCAGCAGCAAACAGGGCTACGAGCAGTACTTC
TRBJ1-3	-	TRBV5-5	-	CASSLGGDSGNTIYF	TGTGCCAGCAGCTTGGGCGGGGACTCTGGAAACACCATATATTTT
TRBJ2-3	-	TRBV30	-	CAWSGGRSTDTQYF	TGTGCCTGGAGTGGGGGGCGGAGCACAGATACGCAGTATTTT
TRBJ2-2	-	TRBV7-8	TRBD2	CASSPVRRGLGKQRENTGELFF	TGTGCCAGCAGCCCAGTACGGCGAGGTCTGGGTAAACAGCGGGAGAACACCGGGGAGCTGTTTTTT
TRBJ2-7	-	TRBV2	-	CASTEGRTQYYEQYF	TGTGCCAGCACGGAGGGGCGGACCCAATACTACGAGCAGTACTTC
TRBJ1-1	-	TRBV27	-	CASSLSLNTEAFF	TGTGCCAGCAGTTTATCGCTGAACACTGAAGCTTTCTTT
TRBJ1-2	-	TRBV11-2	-	CASRAPGRETANYGYTF	TGTGCCAGCAGAGCTCCGGGGAGGGAAACAGCAAACTATGGCTACACCTTC
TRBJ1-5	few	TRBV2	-	CASRGGLSNQPQHF	TGTGCCAGCAGAGGTGGGCTTAGCAATCAGCCCCAGCATTTT
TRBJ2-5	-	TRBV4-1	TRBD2	CASSQVWLAGGTQYF	TGCGCCAGCAGCCAAGTGTGGCTAGCGGGAGGTACCCAGTACTTC
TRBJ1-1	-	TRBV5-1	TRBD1	CASTYTGTGDTEAFF	TGCGCCAGCACCTACACCGGGACAGGGGACACTGAAGCTTTCTTT
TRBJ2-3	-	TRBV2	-	CASAGRTDTQYF	TGTGCCAGCGCAGGGCGCACAGATACGCAGTATTTT
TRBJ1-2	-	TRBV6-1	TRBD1	CASSEAPLDRGYYGYTF	TGTGCCAGCAGTGAAGCCCCCTTGGACAGGGGGTACTATGGCTACACCTTC
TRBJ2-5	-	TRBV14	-	CASSRWETQYF	TGTGCCAGCAGCCGGTGGGAGACCCAGTACTTC
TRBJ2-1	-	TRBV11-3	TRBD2	CASSRILAGYNNEQFF	TGTGCCAGCAGCCGGATACTAGCGGGGTATAACAATGAGCAGTTCTTC
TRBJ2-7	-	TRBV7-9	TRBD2	CASSLVAIAGSYEQYF	TGTGCCAGCAGCTTAGTGGCGATAGCGGGGTCCTACGAGCAGTACTTC
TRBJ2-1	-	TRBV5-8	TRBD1	CASSSSGGQGAGYEQFF	TGTGCCAGCAGCTCCTCAGGGGGACAGGGGGCGGGCTATGAGCAGTTCTTC
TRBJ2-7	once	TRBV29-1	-	CSVEEQGEQYF	TGCAGCGTTGAAGAACAGGGTGAGCAGTACTTC
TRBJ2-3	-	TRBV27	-	CASSLILGRGPDTQYF	TGTGCCAGCAGTTTAATCTTAGGCAGGGGACCAGATACGCAGTATTTT
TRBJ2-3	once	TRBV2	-	CASRAGSYGTDTQYF	TGTGCCAGCAGAGCCGGGTCCTACGGGACAGATACGCAGTATTTT